This T cell receptor (beta chain) was captured by sequencing in a study of post-analysis software for immune sequencing data. Overall study: In terms of disease course, relapsing-remitting, secondary progressive and progressive-relapsing multiple sclerosis were included. Study conclusions and caveats: A significant reduction in normalized Chao1 diversity was observed in multiple sclerosis patients versus controls. A few TRBV segments appeared more often in patients than in controls, and TRBV5-6, TRBV5-1 and TRBV20-1 were among these. Samples sharing a preparation batch grouped tightly together when assessed by F measure.

The CDR3 is 13 residues long. Unmatched junction bases numbered 8, after V lost 1 base and J lost 13 bases. CDR1 is SGHKS, CDR2 YYEKEE, per germline (reference sequence). A note on this clonotype: The target antigen is unknown. Given the absence of the conserved phenylalanine or tryptophan at the CDR3 end, a read error is likely.

Tagging with unique molecular identifiers was a feature of the TCR beta cDNA libraries. T cells numbering roughly 0.95 to 10 million gave rise to 400,000 to 550,000 cDNA molecules. TCRdb itself ran the PCR reads through MiXCR, one entry per CDR3 protein. The repertoire holds roughly 540,000 distinct CDR3 sequences, with 30% to 40% as singletons. This chain joins TRBV5-5 and TRBJ2-4; 7 bases are a match to TRBD2. Sequencing was performed on blood. This TCR was sampled from a girl under 18 with multiple sclerosis. CDR3 residues: CASSLSIGGEQYL. The CDR3 bases are TGTGCCAGCAGCTTGTCCATTGGGGGGGAGCAGTACCTC.